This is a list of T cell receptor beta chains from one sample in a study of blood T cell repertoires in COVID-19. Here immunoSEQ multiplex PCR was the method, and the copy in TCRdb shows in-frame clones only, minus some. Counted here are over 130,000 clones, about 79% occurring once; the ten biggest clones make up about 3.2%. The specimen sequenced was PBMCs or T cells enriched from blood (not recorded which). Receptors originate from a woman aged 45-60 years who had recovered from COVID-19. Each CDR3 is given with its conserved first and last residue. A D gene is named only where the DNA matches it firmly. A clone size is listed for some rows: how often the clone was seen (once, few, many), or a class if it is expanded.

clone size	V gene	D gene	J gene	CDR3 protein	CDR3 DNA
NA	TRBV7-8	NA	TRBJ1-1	CASSLFSRTASNTEAFF	TGTGCCAGCAGCTTATTCTCGAGGACAGCGTCGAACACTGAAGCTTTCTTT
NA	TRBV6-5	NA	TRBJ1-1	CASSYSSGDTEAFF	TGTGCCAGCAGTTACTCCAGCGGGGACACTGAAGCTTTCTTT
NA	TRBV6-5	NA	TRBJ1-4	CASSYSYEEGKLFF	TGTGCCAGCAGTTACTCGTATGAGGAGGGAAAACTGTTTTTT
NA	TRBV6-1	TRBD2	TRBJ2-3	CASSAEVSGGPRGTQYF	TGTGCCAGCAGTGCGGAAGTGAGCGGGGGCCCCAGAGGTACGCAGTATTTT
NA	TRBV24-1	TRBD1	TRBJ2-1	CATSDPGQGWKFF	TGTGCCACCAGTGATCCGGGACAGGGATGGAAGTTCTTC
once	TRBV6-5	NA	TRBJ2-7	CASRPSSYEQYF	TGTGCCAGCAGGCCTAGTTCCTACGAGCAGTACTTC
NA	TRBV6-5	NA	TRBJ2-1	CASIQRGGYNEQFF	TGTGCCAGCATCCAAAGGGGGGGCTACAATGAGCAGTTCTTC
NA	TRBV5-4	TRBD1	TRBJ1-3	CASSPGQGKSSGNTIYF	TGTGCCAGCAGCCCTGGACAGGGGAAAAGCTCTGGAAACACCATATATTTT
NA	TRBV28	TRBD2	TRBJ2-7	CATRELAGSYEQYF	TGTGCCACCAGGGAATTAGCGGGATCCTACGAGCAGTACTTC
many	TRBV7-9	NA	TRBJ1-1	CASSPTGREAFF	TGTGCCAGCAGTCCAACAGGGCGCGAAGCTTTCTTT
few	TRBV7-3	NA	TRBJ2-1	CASSLRIENEQFF	TGTGCCAGCAGCTTAAGAATAGAAAATGAGCAGTTCTTC
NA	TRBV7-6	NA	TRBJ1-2	CASSLGRGDYGYTF	TGTGCCAGCAGCTTAGGCCGGGGGGACTATGGCTACACCTTC
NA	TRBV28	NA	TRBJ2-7	CASSPGSRSQQYF	TGTGCCAGCAGTCCCGGGAGCCGGTCGCAGCAGTACTTC
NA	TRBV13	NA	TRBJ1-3	CASSLAGSQKDTIYF	TGTGCCAGCAGCTTAGCTGGCAGTCAGAAAGACACCATATATTTT
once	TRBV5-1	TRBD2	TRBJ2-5	CASSLGGLQETQYF	TGCGCCAGCAGCCTCGGGGGGTTACAAGAGACCCAGTACTTC
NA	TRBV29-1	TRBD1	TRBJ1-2	CSVGQVVSGYTF	TGCAGCGTAGGACAGGTGGTATCTGGCTACACCTTC
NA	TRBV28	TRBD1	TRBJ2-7	CASSGTGYSYEQYF	TGTGCCAGCAGCGGGACAGGTTACTCCTACGAGCAGTACTTC
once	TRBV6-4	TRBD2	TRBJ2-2	CASSSGLAGHRGTGELFF	TGTGCCAGCAGCAGCGGACTAGCGGGGCACCGGGGGACCGGGGAGCTGTTTTTT
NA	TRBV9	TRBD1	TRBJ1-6	CASSLGQGAGSPLHF	TGTGCCAGCAGCCTAGGACAGGGGGCTGGTTCACCCCTCCACTTT
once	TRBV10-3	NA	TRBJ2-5	CAIGTFVGETQYF	TGTGCCATCGGGACTTTTGTGGGGGAGACCCAGTACTTC
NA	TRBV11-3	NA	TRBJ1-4	CASSWGPDQGMEKLFF	TGTGCCAGCAGCTGGGGGCCTGACCAGGGGATGGAAAAACTGTTTTTT
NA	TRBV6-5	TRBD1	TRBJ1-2	CAVDRGGSYTF	TGTGCCGTTGACAGGGGAGGAAGCTACACCTTC
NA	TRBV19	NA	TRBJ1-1	CASSKGVLDTEAFF	TGTGCCAGTAGTAAAGGGGTCTTGGACACTGAAGCTTTCTTT
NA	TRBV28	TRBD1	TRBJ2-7	CASSLAGTGGSYEQYF	TGTGCCAGCAGTTTGGCGGGGACAGGGGGCTCCTACGAGCAGTACTTC
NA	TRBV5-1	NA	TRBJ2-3	CASRVGQTYTDTQYF	TGCGCCAGCAGAGTTGGACAGACATACACAGATACGCAGTATTTT
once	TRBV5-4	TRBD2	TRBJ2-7	CASSTPGLAKIHSYEQYF	TGTGCCAGCAGCACACCGGGACTAGCGAAAATCCACTCCTACGAGCAGTACTTC
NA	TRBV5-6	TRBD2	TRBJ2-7	CASSPLGNSGNHEQYF	TGTGCCAGCAGCCCGCTGGGAAATAGCGGGAACCACGAGCAGTACTTC